This entry features one T cell receptor beta chain sequence. Its antigen remains unknown. Trimming shortened V by 0 bases and J by 1 base, and 10 bases separated the two germline ends. The CDR3 sequence is 15 residues long. CDR1 SGHRS and CDR2 YFSETQ come from the germline V gene. The entry originates in a study of OX40 agonist ivuxolimab in advanced cancers. Study-wide results and limits: Antigen specificity remained undetermined for the expanded peripheral T cells.

Assay used: immunoSEQ multiplex PCR; TCRdb lists only in-frame clones, some missing. The sample records some 66,000 clones, 88% being singletons. The sample in question was CD4+ or CD8+ T cells sorted from blood, obtained in a trial of the OX40 agonist ivuxolimab. The receptor was derived from an adult with an advanced solid tumor such as melanoma, head and neck, liver or kidney cancer. The chain joins TRBV5-1 to TRBJ2-5; no firm D call. This chain's CDR3 is CASSLAGIGQETQYF. The CDR3 bases are TGCGCCAGCAGCTTGGCAGGTATAGGCCAAGAGACCCAGTACTTC.